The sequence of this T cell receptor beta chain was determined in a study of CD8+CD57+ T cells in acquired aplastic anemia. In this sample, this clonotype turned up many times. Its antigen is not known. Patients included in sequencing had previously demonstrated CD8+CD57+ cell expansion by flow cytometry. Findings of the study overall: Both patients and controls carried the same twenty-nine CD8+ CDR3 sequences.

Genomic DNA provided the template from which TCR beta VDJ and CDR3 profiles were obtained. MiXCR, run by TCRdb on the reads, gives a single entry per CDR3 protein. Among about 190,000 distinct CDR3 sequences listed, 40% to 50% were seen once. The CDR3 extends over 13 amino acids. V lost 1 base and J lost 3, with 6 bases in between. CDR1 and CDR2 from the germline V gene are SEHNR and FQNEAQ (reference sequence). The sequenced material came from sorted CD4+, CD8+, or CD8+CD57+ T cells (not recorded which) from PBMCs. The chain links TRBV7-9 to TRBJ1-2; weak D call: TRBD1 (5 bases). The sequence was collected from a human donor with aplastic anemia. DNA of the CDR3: TGTGCCAGCAGCTTAGTACAGGACTATGGCTACACCTTC. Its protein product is CASSLVQDYGYTF.